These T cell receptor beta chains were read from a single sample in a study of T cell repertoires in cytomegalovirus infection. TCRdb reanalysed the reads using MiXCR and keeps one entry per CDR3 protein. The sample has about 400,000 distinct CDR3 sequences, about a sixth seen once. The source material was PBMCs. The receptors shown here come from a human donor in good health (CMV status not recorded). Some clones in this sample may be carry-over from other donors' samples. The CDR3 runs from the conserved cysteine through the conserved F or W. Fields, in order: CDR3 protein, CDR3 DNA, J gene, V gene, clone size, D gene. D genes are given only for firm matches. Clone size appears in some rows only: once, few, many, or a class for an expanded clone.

CASNRRDSPLHF,TGTGCCAGCAACCGGCGGGATTCACCCCTCCACTTT,TRBJ1-6,TRBV6-2/TRBV6-3,NA,NA
CASSLVGGLPSKFF,TGTGCCAGCAGCTTAGTCGGAGGGCTTCCATCCAAGTTCTTC,TRBJ2-1,TRBV11-2,NA,NA
CASSTQKGLYNEQFF,TGTGCCAGCAGCACGCAAAAGGGGCTCTACAATGAGCAGTTCTTC,TRBJ2-1,TRBV7-2,many,NA
CASSPRLGPYEQYF,TGTGCCAGCTCACCACGACTAGGCCCCTACGAGCAGTACTTC,TRBJ2-7,TRBV18,NA,NA
CASSSQGLNEQFF,TGTGCCAGCAGCTCGCAGGGCCTCAATGAGCAGTTCTTC,TRBJ2-1,TRBV7-9,NA,NA
CASSSGPGWTDTQYF,TGTGCCAGCAGCTCGGGCCCCGGTTGGACAGATACGCAGTATTTT,TRBJ2-3,TRBV11-2,NA,NA
CASSPQGNFYEQYF,TGTGCCAGCAGCCCCCAAGGGAACTTCTACGAGCAGTACTTC,TRBJ2-7,TRBV7-9,few,NA
CATGYAVNTEAFF,TGTGCCACCGGTTATGCAGTGAACACTGAAGCTTTCTTT,TRBJ1-1,TRBV10-3,NA,NA
CASSSGRGTQYF,TGTGCCAGCAGTTCCGGGAGGGGGACCCAGTACTTC,TRBJ2-5,TRBV12-3/TRBV12-4,NA,TRBD2
CASSQVWDREAEAFF,TGCGCCAGCAGCCAAGTCTGGGACAGGGAAGCTGAAGCTTTCTTT,TRBJ1-1,TRBV4-1,NA,TRBD1
CASSYSRAGGADTQYF,TGTGCCAGCAGTTACTCGAGAGCGGGAGGGGCGGATACGCAGTATTTT,TRBJ2-3,TRBV6-5,NA,TRBD2
CASNRRGGRRQPQHF,TGCGCCAGCAACCGGAGGGGGGGAAGGCGCCAGCCCCAGCATTTT,TRBJ1-5,TRBV23-1,NA,NA
CASSSPSGTSNEQFF,TGTGCCAGCAGTTCGCCTAGCGGGACGAGCAATGAGCAGTTCTTC,TRBJ2-1,TRBV6-2/TRBV6-3,NA,TRBD2
CASSYSYRDYEQYF,TGTGCCAGCAGTTACTCGTACAGAGACTACGAGCAGTACTTC,TRBJ2-7,TRBV6-2/TRBV6-3,NA,NA
CASRDSGDLTDTQYF,TGCGCCAGCAGGGATAGCGGGGATCTAACAGATACGCAGTATTTT,TRBJ2-3,TRBV5-1,NA,TRBD2
CASSPRSASYEQYF,TGTGCCAGCAGCCCGAGAAGCGCCTCCTACGAGCAGTACTTC,TRBJ2-7,TRBV7-6,NA,NA
CASSQELAGGNYNEQFF,TGCGCCAGCAGCCAAGAACTAGCGGGAGGAAACTACAATGAGCAGTTCTTC,TRBJ2-1,TRBV4-3,many,TRBD2
CASSVGTGGEKLFF,TGTGCCAGCAGCGTAGGGACAGGAGGTGAAAAACTGTTTTTT,TRBJ1-4,TRBV9,few,TRBD1
CASSQPGQNTEAFF,TGCGCCAGCAGCCAACCGGGGCAGAACACTGAAGCTTTCTTT,TRBJ1-1,TRBV4-1,few,NA
CSASASGSRNTGELFF,TGCAGTGCTAGCGCAAGCGGGAGCCGCAACACCGGGGAGCTGTTTTTT,TRBJ2-2,TRBV20-1,few,TRBD2
CAISETGNTEAFF,TGTGCCATCAGCGAAACAGGAAACACTGAAGCTTTCTTT,TRBJ1-1,TRBV10-3,NA,NA
CASSLPRDRRTDTQYF,TGTGCCAGCAGCCTCCCCCGGGACAGGCGAACAGATACGCAGTATTTT,TRBJ2-3,TRBV7-2,NA,TRBD1
CASSLEWQNNEQFF,TGTGCCAGCAGCTTAGAATGGCAGAACAATGAGCAGTTCTTC,TRBJ2-1,TRBV7-9,many,NA
CASSDKNFDQPQHF,TGTGCCAGCAGTGATAAGAATTTCGATCAGCCCCAGCATTTT,TRBJ1-5,TRBV2,NA,NA
CASRSVGNTEAFF,TGTGCCAGCCGATCGGTGGGGAACACTGAAGCTTTCTTT,TRBJ1-1,TRBV7-6,many,NA
CAITALENEQFF,TGTGCCATCACTGCCCTCGAGAATGAGCAGTTCTTC,TRBJ2-1,TRBV10-3,few,NA
CASSLGDRYNEQFF,TGCGCCAGCAGCCTTGGGGACAGATACAATGAGCAGTTCTTC,TRBJ2-1,TRBV5-1,NA,TRBD1
CASSEMRGAYEQYF,TGTGCCAGCAGTGAAATGCGGGGGGCCTACGAGCAGTACTTC,TRBJ2-7,TRBV2,NA,TRBD2
CASSGVANEKLFF,TGTGCCAGCAGTGGAGTTGCTAATGAAAAACTGTTTTTT,TRBJ1-4,TRBV12-3/TRBV12-4,NA,NA
CAISPTGTYEQYF,TGTGCCATCAGTCCGACAGGGACCTACGAGCAGTACTTC,TRBJ2-7,TRBV10-3,NA,TRBD1
CASSIPQGPGNNSPLHF,TGTGCCAGCAGCATACCCCAAGGGCCAGGGAACAATTCACCCCTCCACTTT,TRBJ1-6,TRBV7-6,many,NA
CASSREATNEKLFF,TGTGCCAGCAGTAGAGAGGCAACTAATGAAAAACTGTTTTTT,TRBJ1-4,TRBV2,few,NA
CASSLGVVRTEAFF,TGTGCCAGCAGCTTAGGGGTTGTTAGGACTGAAGCTTTCTTT,TRBJ1-1,TRBV7-8,many,NA
CASSLDSSTTEQYF,TGTGCCAGCAGCCTGGACAGCTCCACTACGGAGCAGTACTTC,TRBJ2-7,TRBV7-6,few,NA
CASSLARTGEQFF,TGTGCCAGCAGCTTAGCGCGAACGGGTGAGCAGTTCTTC,TRBJ2-1,TRBV7-9,many,NA
CASSLYPGNTEAFF,TGTGCCAGCAGCTTATATCCGGGGAACACTGAAGCTTTCTTT,TRBJ1-1,TRBV7-2,many,NA
CASSQEWGGGVGDTQYF,TGTGCCAGCAGCCAAGAGTGGGGTGGGGGGGTCGGGGATACGCAGTATTTT,TRBJ2-3,TRBV3-1,NA,TRBD2
CASSFGTFGIATNEKLFF,TGTGCCAGCAGCTTCGGGACATTCGGGATCGCAACTAATGAAAAACTGTTTTTT,TRBJ1-4,TRBV7-9,many,NA
CASSVGNYNEQFF,TGTGCCAGCAGCGTCGGGAACTACAATGAGCAGTTCTTC,TRBJ2-1,TRBV6-1,few,NA
CASSLGQVFEAFF,TGTGCCAGCAGCTTAGGACAGGTTTTTGAAGCTTTCTTT,TRBJ1-1,TRBV5-5,NA,TRBD1
CASSLTGDDQPQHF,TGTGCCAGCAGCCTTACAGGGGATGATCAGCCCCAGCATTTT,TRBJ1-5,TRBV4-2,few,TRBD1
CASSFKGRDQETQYF,TGTGCCAGCAGCTTCAAGGGTAGGGACCAAGAGACCCAGTACTTC,TRBJ2-5,TRBV5-4,NA,NA
CASSVAGGIYGYTF,TGTGCCAGCAGTGTGGCAGGGGGGATCTATGGCTACACCTTC,TRBJ1-2,TRBV2,few,TRBD1
CSASDLTDRFNQPQHF,TGCAGTGCTTCCGACCTTACTGACAGATTCAATCAGCCCCAGCATTTT,TRBJ1-5,TRBV20-1,NA,NA
CASSQEWSSAGARETQYF,TGTGCCAGCAGCCAAGAGTGGAGCTCGGCGGGGGCTCGGGAGACCCAGTACTTC,TRBJ2-5,TRBV3-1,NA,NA
CSARGAPEQFF,TGCAGTGCTAGGGGGGCGCCAGAGCAGTTCTTC,TRBJ2-1,TRBV20-1,few,NA
CASGSNRLARPNQPQHF,TGTGCTAGTGGATCCAACAGGTTGGCCCGTCCAAATCAGCCCCAGCATTTT,TRBJ1-5,TRBV12-5,many,NA
CSVDIGGEAFF,TGCAGCGTTGATATTGGGGGGGAAGCTTTCTTT,TRBJ1-1,TRBV29-1,few,NA
CASSLWGSYNEQFF,TGTGCCAGCAGCTTGTGGGGGTCCTACAATGAGCAGTTCTTC,TRBJ2-1,TRBV5-5,many,NA
CSASSGTSGVDTQYF,TGCAGTGCTTCTTCAGGGACTAGCGGGGTAGATACGCAGTATTTT,TRBJ2-3,TRBV20-1,NA,TRBD2
CSARDLAGGSYEQYF,TGCAGTGCTAGAGATCTAGCGGGAGGGTCTTACGAGCAGTACTTC,TRBJ2-7,TRBV20-1,NA,TRBD2
CASSGSLNQPQHF,TGTGCCAGCAGTGGTAGCCTCAATCAGCCCCAGCATTTT,TRBJ1-5,TRBV6-6,few,NA
CASSPDRGQDYGYTF,TGTGCCAGCTCACCCGACAGGGGCCAGGACTATGGCTACACCTTC,TRBJ1-2,TRBV18,NA,TRBD1
CASRPDSTANEKLFF,TGTGCCAGCAGACCCGACAGCACGGCTAATGAAAAACTGTTTTTT,TRBJ1-4,TRBV6-5,NA,NA
CASSVGAGGSQETQYF,TGTGCCAGCAGCGTAGGGGCGGGAGGATCCCAAGAGACCCAGTACTTC,TRBJ2-5,TRBV9,few,TRBD2
CASGLGSSNQPQHF,TGTGCTAGTGGTTTGGGGTCTAGCAATCAGCCCCAGCATTTT,TRBJ1-5,TRBV12-5,NA,NA